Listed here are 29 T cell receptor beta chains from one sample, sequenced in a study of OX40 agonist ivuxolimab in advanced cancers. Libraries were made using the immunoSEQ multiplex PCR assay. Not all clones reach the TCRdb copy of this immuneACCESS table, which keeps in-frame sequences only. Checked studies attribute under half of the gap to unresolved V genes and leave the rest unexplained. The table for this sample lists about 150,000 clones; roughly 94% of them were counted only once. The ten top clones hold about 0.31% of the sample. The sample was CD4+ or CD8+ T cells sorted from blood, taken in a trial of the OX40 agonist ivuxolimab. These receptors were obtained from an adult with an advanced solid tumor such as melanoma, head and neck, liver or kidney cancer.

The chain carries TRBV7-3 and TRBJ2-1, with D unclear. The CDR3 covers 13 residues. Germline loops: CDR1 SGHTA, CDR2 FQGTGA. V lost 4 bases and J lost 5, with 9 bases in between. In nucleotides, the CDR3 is TGTGCCAGCAGCTCTACTCCAAACAATGAGCAGTTCTTC. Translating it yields CASSSTPNNEQFF. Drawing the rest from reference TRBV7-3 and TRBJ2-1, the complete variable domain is GAGVSQTPSNKVTEKGKYVELRCDPISGHTALYWYRQSLGQGPEFLIYFQGTGAADDSGLPNDRFFAVRPEGSVSTLKIQRTERGDSAVYLCASSSTPNNEQFFGPGTRLTVL.

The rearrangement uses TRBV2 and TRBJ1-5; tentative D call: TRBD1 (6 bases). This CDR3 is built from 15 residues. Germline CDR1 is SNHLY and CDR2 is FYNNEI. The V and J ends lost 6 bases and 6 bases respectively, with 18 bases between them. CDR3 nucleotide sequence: TGTGCCAGCAGGGTACAGGGAAACGATGGTCAGCCCCAGCATTTT. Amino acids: CASRVQGNDGQPQHF.

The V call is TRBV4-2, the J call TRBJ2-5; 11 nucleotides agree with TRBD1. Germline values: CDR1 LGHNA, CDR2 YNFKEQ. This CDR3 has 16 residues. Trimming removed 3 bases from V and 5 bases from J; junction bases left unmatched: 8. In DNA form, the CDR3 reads TGTGCCAGCAGCCAGGCTGGGACAGGGGGGAGGGAGACCCAGTACTTC. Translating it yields CASSQAGTGGRETQYF.

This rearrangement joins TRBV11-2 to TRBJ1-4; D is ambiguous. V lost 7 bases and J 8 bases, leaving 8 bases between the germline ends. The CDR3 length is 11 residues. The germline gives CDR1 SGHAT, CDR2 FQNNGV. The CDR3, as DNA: TGTGCCAGCACTGGTGTAGAAAAACTGTTTTTT. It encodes CASTGVEKLFF.

The CDR3: CASKGPQETQYF. CDR3 DNA: TGTGCCAGCAAGGGACCCCAAGAGACCCAGTACTTC. The chain recombines TRBV5-4 with TRBJ2-5; possibly TRBD1 or TRBD2 for D (5 bases each). The CDR3 extends over 12 amino acids. The V end lost 6 bases, the J end lost 1 base, and 7 bases lay between the germline ends. Per the germline V gene, CDR1 is SGHNT and CDR2 is YYREEE (reference sequence). Full variable domain (remainder filled in from reference TRBV5-4 and TRBJ2-5): ETGVTQSPTHLIKTRGQQVTLRCSSQSGHNTVSWYQQALGQGPQFIFQYYREEENGRGNFPPRFSGLQFPNYSSELNVNALELDDSALYLCASKGPQETQYFGPGTRLLVL.

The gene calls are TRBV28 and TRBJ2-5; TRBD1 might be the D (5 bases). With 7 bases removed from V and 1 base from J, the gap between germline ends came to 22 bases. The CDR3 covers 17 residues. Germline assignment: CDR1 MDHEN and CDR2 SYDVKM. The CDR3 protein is CASIGSPGRVAQETQYF. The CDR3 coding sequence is TGTGCCAGCATTGGGTCCCCGGGCAGGGTTGCCCAAGAGACCCAGTACTTC.

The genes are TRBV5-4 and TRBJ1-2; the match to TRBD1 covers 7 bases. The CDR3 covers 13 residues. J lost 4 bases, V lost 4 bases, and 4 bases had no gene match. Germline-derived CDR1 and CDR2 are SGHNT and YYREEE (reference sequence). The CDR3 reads CASSAQGFYGYTF. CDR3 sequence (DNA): TGTGCCAGCAGCGCACAGGGGTTCTATGGCTACACCTTC.

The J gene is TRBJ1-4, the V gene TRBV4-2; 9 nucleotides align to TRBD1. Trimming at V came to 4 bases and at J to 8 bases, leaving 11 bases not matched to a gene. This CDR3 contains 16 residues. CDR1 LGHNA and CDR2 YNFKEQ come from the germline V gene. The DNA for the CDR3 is TGTGCCAGCAGCCGATACCGGGACAGGGATCTCGAAAAACTGTTTTTT. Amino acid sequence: CASSRYRDRDLEKLFF.

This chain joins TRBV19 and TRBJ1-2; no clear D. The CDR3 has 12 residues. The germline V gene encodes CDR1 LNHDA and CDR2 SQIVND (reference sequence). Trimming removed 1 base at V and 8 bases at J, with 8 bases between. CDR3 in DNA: TGTGCCAGTAGTATAGTCGGGCGCGGCTACACCTTC. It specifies CASSIVGRGYTF.

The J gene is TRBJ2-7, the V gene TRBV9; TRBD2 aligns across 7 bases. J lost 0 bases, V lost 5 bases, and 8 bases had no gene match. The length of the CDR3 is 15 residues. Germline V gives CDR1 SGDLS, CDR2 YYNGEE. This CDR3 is CASSGAGRDSYEQYF. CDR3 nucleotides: TGTGCCAGCAGTGGAGCGGGACGAGACTCCTACGAGCAGTACTTC.

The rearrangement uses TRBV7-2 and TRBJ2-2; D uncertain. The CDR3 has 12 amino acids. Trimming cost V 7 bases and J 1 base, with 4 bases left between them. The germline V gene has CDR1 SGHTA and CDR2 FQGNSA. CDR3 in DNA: TGTGCCAGCACCGTGAACACCGGGGAGCTGTTTTTT. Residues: CASTVNTGELFF.

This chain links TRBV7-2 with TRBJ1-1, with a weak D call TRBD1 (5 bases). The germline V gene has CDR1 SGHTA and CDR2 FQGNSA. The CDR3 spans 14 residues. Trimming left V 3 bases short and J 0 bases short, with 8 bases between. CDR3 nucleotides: TGTGCCAGCAGCTTCACCAGGGTGAACACTGAAGCTTTCTTT. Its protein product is CASSFTRVNTEAFF.

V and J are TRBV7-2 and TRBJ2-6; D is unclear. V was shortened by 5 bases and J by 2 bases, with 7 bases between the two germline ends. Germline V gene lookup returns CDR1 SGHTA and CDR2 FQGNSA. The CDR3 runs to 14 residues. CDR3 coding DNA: TGTGCCAGCAGCCCCTCGACTGGGGCCAACGTCCTGACTTTC. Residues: CASSPSTGANVLTF.

The CDR3 loop is CASSLGGTGDTEAFF. The CDR3 DNA reads TGTGCCAGCAGCTTGGGCGGGACAGGGGACACTGAAGCTTTCTTT. The chain is built from TRBV5-5 and TRBJ1-1; TRBD1 aligns across 10 bases. Germline CDR1 is SGHKS and CDR2 is YYEKEE (reference sequence). CDR3 length: 15 amino acids. Trimming took 0 bases from V and 3 from J; bases not matched to a gene: 2. Full variable domain (rest looked up from reference TRBV5-5 and TRBJ1-1): DAGVTQSPTHLIKTRGQQVTLRCSPISGHKSVSWYQQVLGQGPQFIFQYYEKEERGRGNFPDRFSARQFPNYSSELNVNALLLGDSALYLCASSLGGTGDTEAFFGQGTRLTVV.

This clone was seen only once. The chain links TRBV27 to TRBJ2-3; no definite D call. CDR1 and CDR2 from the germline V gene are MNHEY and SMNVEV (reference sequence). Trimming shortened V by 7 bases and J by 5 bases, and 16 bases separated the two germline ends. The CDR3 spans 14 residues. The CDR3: CASTWTGLVDTQYF. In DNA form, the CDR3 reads TGTGCCAGCACCTGGACGGGTCTGGTAGATACGCAGTATTTT.

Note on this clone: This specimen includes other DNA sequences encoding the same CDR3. The CDR3 is CASSWNTGELFF. Here the CDR3 DNA reads TGTGCCAGCAGCTGGAACACCGGGGAGCTGTTTTTT. V usage is TRBV7-2 and J usage is TRBJ2-2; D not resolved. Trimming stripped 4 bases from V and 1 base from J, with 1 base between. Germline V gene lookup returns CDR1 SGHTA and CDR2 FQGNSA. The CDR3 is made up of 12 amino acids.

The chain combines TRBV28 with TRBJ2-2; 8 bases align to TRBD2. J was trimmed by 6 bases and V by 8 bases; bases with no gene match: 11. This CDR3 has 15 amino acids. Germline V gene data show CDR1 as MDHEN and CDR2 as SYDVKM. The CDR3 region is CASSGGLAGAGELFF. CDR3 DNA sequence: TGTGCCAGCTCCGGCGGACTAGCCGGGGCCGGGGAGCTGTTTTTT.

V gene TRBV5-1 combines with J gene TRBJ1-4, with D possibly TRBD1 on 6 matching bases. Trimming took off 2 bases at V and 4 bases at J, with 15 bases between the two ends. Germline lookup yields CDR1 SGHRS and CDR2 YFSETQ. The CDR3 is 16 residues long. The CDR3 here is CASSLSSQGINEKLFF. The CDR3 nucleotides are TGCGCCAGCAGCTTAAGCTCGCAGGGGATTAATGAAAAACTGTTTTTT.

The CDR3 nucleotides are TGCGCCAGCAGCCAAGGGGCCGGGACAATAGCCAAAAACATTCAGTACTTC. It specifies CASSQGAGTIAKNIQYF. The chain carries TRBV4-1 and TRBJ2-4; a possible D gene is TRBD1 (6 bases). Germline lookup yields CDR1 MGHRA and CDR2 YSYEKL. The V gene lost 1 base and the J gene lost 0 bases, with 13 bases spanning the gap. The CDR3 has 17 amino acids.

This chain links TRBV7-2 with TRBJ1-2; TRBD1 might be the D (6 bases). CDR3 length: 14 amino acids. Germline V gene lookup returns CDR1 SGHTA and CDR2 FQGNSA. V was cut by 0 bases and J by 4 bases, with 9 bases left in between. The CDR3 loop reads CASSLAQGTYGYTF. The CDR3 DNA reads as TGTGCCAGCAGCTTAGCACAGGGAACCTATGGCTACACCTTC.

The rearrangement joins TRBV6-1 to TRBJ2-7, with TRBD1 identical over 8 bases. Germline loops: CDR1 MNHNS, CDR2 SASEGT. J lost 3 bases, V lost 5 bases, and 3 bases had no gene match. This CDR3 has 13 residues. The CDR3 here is CASSLTGVYEQYF. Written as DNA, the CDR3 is TGTGCCAGCAGTTTGACAGGGGTCTACGAGCAGTACTTC.

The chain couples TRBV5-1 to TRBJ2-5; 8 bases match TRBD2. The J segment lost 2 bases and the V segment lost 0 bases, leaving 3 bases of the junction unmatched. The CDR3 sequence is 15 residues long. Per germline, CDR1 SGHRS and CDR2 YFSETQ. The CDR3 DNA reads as TGCGCCAGCAGCTTGGGACTAGCGTTTCAAGAGACCCAGTACTTC. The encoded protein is CASSLGLAFQETQYF.

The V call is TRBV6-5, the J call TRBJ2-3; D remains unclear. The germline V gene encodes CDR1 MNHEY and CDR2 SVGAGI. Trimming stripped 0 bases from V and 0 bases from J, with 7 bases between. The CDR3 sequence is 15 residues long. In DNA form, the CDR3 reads TGTGCCAGCAGTTACTCACCAACTAGCACAGATACGCAGTATTTT. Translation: CASSYSPTSTDTQYF.

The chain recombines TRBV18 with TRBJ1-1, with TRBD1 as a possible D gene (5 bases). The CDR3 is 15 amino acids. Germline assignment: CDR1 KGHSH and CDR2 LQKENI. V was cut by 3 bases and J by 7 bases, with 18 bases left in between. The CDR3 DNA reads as TGTGCCAGCTCACCGCGGGGGGACTCCAATGTTGAAGCTTTCTTT. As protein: CASSPRGDSNVEAFF. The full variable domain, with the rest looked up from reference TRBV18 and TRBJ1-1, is NAGVMQNPRHLVRRRGQEARLRCSPMKGHSHVYWYRQLPEEGLKFMVYLQKENIIDESGMPKERFSAEFPKEGPSILRIQQVVRGDSAAYFCASSPRGDSNVEAFFGQGTRLTVV.

The DNA for the CDR3 is TGTGCCAGCAGTCCAACTCCCGGCGCTGAAGCTTTCTTT. It specifies CASSPTPGAEAFF. This chain uses TRBV9 with TRBJ1-1; D not certain. This CDR3 is 13 amino acids long. V lost 5 bases to trimming and J lost 6 bases, with 14 bases between them. The V gene's germline CDR1 is SGDLS and CDR2 YYNGEE.

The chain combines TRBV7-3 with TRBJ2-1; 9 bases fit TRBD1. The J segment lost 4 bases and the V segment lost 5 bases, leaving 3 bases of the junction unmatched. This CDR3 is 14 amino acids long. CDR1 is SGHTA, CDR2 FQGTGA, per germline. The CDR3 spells CASSPGQGYNEQFF. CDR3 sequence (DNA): TGTGCCAGCAGCCCCGGACAGGGGTACAATGAGCAGTTCTTC.

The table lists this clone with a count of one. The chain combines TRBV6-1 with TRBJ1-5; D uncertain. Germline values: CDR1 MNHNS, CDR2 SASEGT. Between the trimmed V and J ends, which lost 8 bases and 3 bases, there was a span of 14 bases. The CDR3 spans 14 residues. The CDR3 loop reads CASSRLGPNQPQHF. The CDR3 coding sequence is TGTGCCAGCTCCCGCTTGGGTCCCAATCAGCCCCAGCATTTT.

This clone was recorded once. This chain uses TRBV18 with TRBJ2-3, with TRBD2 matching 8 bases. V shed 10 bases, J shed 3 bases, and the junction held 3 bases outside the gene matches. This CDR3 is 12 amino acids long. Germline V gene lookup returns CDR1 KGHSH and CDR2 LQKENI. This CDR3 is CATGGGTDTQYF. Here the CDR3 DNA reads TGTGCCACCGGGGGGGGTACAGATACGCAGTATTTT.

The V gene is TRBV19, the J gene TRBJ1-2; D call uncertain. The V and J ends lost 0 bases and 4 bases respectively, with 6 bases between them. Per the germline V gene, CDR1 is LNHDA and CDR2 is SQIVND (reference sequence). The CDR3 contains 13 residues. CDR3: CASSIEGSYGYTF. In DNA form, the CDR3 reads TGTGCCAGTAGTATAGAAGGCAGCTATGGCTACACCTTC.